Listed below are T cell receptor beta chains from one sample, sequenced in a study of shared clonotypes between healthy human individuals. Generated by immunoSEQ multiplex PCR, the TCRdb table keeps only in-frame clones and is missing some. The sample yields 2,500,000 or so clones, 85% to 95% seen once. Material for sequencing was naive CD4+ T cells from PBMCs. The origin of the receptors is a man aged 18 to 30 in good health. Some clones in this sample may be carry-over from other donors' samples. Each CDR3 is given with its conserved first and last residue. The D gene is left open where the match is weak. Rows give clone size only sometimes, using once, few, many, or a class for an expanded clone.

>-|TRBD1|TRBV2|TRBJ2-2
CASSLRTGNTGELFF
TGTGCCAGCAGTTTACGGACAGGGAACACCGGGGAGCTGTTTTTT
>-|TRBD1|TRBV28|TRBJ1-2
CATQLPTTGSNYGYTF
TGTGCCACCCAACTACCAACGACAGGGTCTAACTATGGCTACACCTTC
>-|-|TRBV4-1|TRBJ2-1
CASSHPLGGQTIYNEQFF
TGCGCCAGCAGCCATCCCCTGGGGGGCCAGACGATCTACAATGAGCAGTTCTTC
>-|-|TRBV28|TRBJ2-3
CASSTPGPTDTQYF
TGTGCCAGCAGTACCCCGGGTCCCACAGATACGCAGTATTTT
>-|-|TRBV19|TRBJ1-1
CASTAGRRNTEAFF
TGTGCCAGTACCGCCGGGAGGCGGAACACTGAAGCTTTCTTT
>-|-|TRBV2|TRBJ2-7
CASSAEAYEQYF
TGTGCCAGCAGTGCGGAGGCCTACGAGCAGTACTTC
>-|TRBD1|TRBV28|TRBJ2-7
CASSLSGGPKYEQYF
TGTGCCAGCAGTTTATCAGGGGGCCCGAAATACGAGCAGTACTTC
>-|TRBD2|TRBV6-6|TRBJ2-3
CASSSGTSGTDTQYF
TGTGCCAGCAGCTCCGGGACTAGCGGCACAGATACGCAGTATTTT
>-|-|TRBV6-1|TRBJ1-3
CASSEKRVGGSGNTIYF
TGTGCCAGCAGTGAAAAGAGGGTCGGAGGCTCTGGAAACACCATATATTTT
>-|-|TRBV7-9|TRBJ1-1
CASSLVAGRNTEAFF
TGTGCCAGCAGCTTAGTCGCGGGCAGAAACACTGAAGCTTTCTTT
>few|-|TRBV9|TRBJ1-1
CASSEGGMNTEAFF
TGTGCCAGCAGCGAGGGGGGAATGAACACTGAAGCTTTCTTT
>-|-|TRBV5-6|TRBJ1-2
CASSLGDTSYGYTF
TGTGCCAGCAGCTTGGGGGACACCTCCTATGGCTACACCTTC
>-|TRBD1|TRBV11-3|TRBJ2-2
CASSLAGTGSGELFF
TGTGCCAGCAGCTTAGCAGGGACAGGGTCCGGGGAGCTGTTTTTT
>-|TRBD1|TRBV18|TRBJ2-7
CASSPGQVHYEQYF
TGTGCCAGCTCACCGGGACAGGTGCACTACGAGCAGTACTTC
>-|-|TRBV7-6|TRBJ1-2
CASSSQRGARGSYGYTF
TGTGCCAGCAGCTCTCAACGGGGGGCCCGGGGCAGCTATGGCTACACCTTC
>-|TRBD2|TRBV30|TRBJ2-7
CACYGLAGGYEQYF
TGTGCCTGTTACGGACTAGCGGGAGGCTACGAGCAGTACTTC
>-|TRBD1|TRBV6-6|TRBJ1-2
CASLDRQGIYGYTF
TGTGCCAGCCTCGACCGACAGGGAATCTATGGCTACACCTTC
>-|TRBD2|TRBV7-6|TRBJ2-1
CASSRSGRAPNEQFF
TGTGCCAGCAGCCGTAGCGGGAGGGCACCCAATGAGCAGTTCTTC
>-|-|TRBV28|TRBJ1-5
CASSLVSSVHQPQHF
TGTGCCAGCAGTTTAGTCAGCAGCGTCCATCAGCCCCAGCATTTT
>-|-|TRBV10-3|TRBJ1-2
CAIREDTNYGYTF
TGTGCCATCAGGGAAGACACTAACTATGGCTACACCTTC
>-|TRBD1|TRBV28|TRBJ2-7
CASSWEQGVWSYEQYF
TGTGCCAGCAGTTGGGAACAGGGGGTCTGGTCCTACGAGCAGTACTTC
>-|-|TRBV4-2|TRBJ2-1
CASSQAPAGSNYNEQFF
TGTGCCAGCAGCCAAGCTCCCGCAGGGAGCAATTACAATGAGCAGTTCTTC
>-|TRBD2|TRBV5-4|TRBJ2-1
CASSLVGGDEQFF
TGTGCCAGCAGCTTGGTTGGGGGGGATGAGCAGTTCTTC
>-|TRBD2|TRBV28|TRBJ2-2
CASSYTRLAGVRTGELFF
TGTGCCAGCAGTTATACTAGACTAGCGGGAGTTAGGACCGGGGAGCTGTTTTTT
>-|TRBD2|TRBV7-3|TRBJ2-1
CASGTSSYNEQFF
TGTGCCAGCGGGACTAGCTCCTACAATGAGCAGTTCTTC
>-|TRBD2|TRBV28|TRBJ2-7
CASSFDVASPAGGPTYEQHF
TGTGCCAGCAGTTTCGATGTCGCTTCCCCTGCGGGGGGTCCTACCTACGAGCAGCACTTC
>few|-|TRBV11-2|TRBJ1-1
CASSLDSYDGAFF
TGTGCCAGCAGCTTAGACTCCTACGATGGAGCTTTCTTT
>-|-|TRBV7-2|TRBJ1-1
CASSRQGIAFF
TGTGCCAGCAGCAGACAAGGGATCGCTTTCTTT
>-|TRBD1|TRBV19|TRBJ2-1
CASSIVEKGPGTGYNEQFF
TGTGCCAGTAGTATAGTAGAGAAGGGACCGGGGACAGGTTACAATGAGCAGTTCTTC
>-|TRBD1|TRBV28|TRBJ1-5
CASSLPGGDNQPQHF
TGTGCCAGCAGTTTGCCAGGGGGCGACAATCAGCCCCAGCATTTT
>once|-|TRBV28|TRBJ1-1
CASSLRVSRTEAFF
TGTGCCAGCAGTTTAAGGGTTTCGAGGACTGAAGCTTTCTTT
>-|-|TRBV29-1|TRBJ1-5
CSVGERYNQPQHF
TGCAGCGTCGGAGAACGGTACAATCAGCCCCAGCATTTT
>-|TRBD2|TRBV10-3|TRBJ2-7
CAISESSGGYEQYF
TGTGCCATCAGTGAGTCTTCGGGGGGATACGAGCAGTACTTC
>-|TRBD2|TRBV2|TRBJ2-7
CASRSLAARGSSYEQYF
TGTGCCAGCAGATCACTAGCGGCCAGAGGAAGCTCCTACGAGCAGTACTTC
>-|TRBD2|TRBV7-2|TRBJ2-7
CASSRTSGNYEQYF
TGTGCCAGCAGCCGGACTAGCGGAAACTACGAGCAGTACTTC
>-|TRBD2|TRBV10-3|TRBJ2-7
CAISEIPGTSNYEQYF
TGTGCCATCAGTGAAATCCCGGGGACTAGCAACTACGAGCAGTACTTC
>-|TRBD2|TRBV4-1|TRBJ2-1
CASSPQGTSGSASYNEQFF
TGCGCCAGCAGCCCTCAGGGGACTAGCGGGTCCGCCTCCTACAATGAGCAGTTCTTC
>-|TRBD2|TRBV6-5|TRBJ2-7
CASRQGLAYEQYF
TGTGCCAGCAGACAAGGACTAGCTTACGAGCAGTACTTC
>-|-|TRBV28|TRBJ1-3
CASSLDWSSGNTIYF
TGTGCCAGCAGTCTGGACTGGAGCTCTGGAAACACCATATATTTT
>-|-|TRBV6-1|TRBJ2-7
CASCRGAGSYEQYF
TGTGCCAGCTGTCGGGGCGCTGGATCCTACGAGCAGTACTTC
>once|-|TRBV19|TRBJ2-7
CASSTNDWTYEQYF
TGTGCCAGTAGTACCAACGACTGGACCTACGAGCAGTACTTC
>-|TRBD2|TRBV6-5|TRBJ2-5
CASSYWTSGQETQYF
TGTGCCAGCAGTTACTGGACTAGCGGTCAAGAGACCCAGTACTTC
>once|TRBD2|TRBV18|TRBJ2-2
CASSPNGRGTSAGELFF
TGTGCCAGCTCACCGAACGGGCGGGGGACTAGCGCCGGGGAGCTGTTTTTT
>-|-|TRBV6-4|TRBJ1-5
CASSKGGQSNQPQHF
TGTGCCAGCAGCAAGGGTGGACAGTCCAATCAGCCCCAGCATTTT
>-|-|TRBV5-1|TRBJ1-2
CASSLEGRAGGYTF
TGCGCCAGCAGCTTAGAGGGCAGGGCAGGAGGCTACACCTTC